The 21 T cell receptor beta chains in this list originate from one sample, sequenced in a study of T-cell reconstitution after alpha-beta-depleted transplantation in children. The authors prepared the TCRbeta library with unique molecular identifiers. Via MiXCR, TCRdb re-called the PCR reads, giving one row per CDR3 protein. The sample consists of approximately 400,000 distinct CDR3 sequences, roughly 16% of them appearing once. The sequenced sample was PBMCs, mostly from graft donor cells, obtained 360 days after TCRalphabeta/CD19-depleted stem cell transplant. The receptors originated from a boy in the first two years of life who had a stem cell transplant for Wiskott-Aldrich syndrome, so the T cells may come from the graft donor.

The V call is TRBV29-1, the J call TRBJ2-7; D possibly corresponds to TRBD1 (5 bases). This CDR3 region has 15 residues. Germline V gene lookup returns CDR1 SQVTM and CDR2 ANQGSEA. V shed 4 bases and J shed 0 bases, with 16 bases lying between them. In nucleotides, the CDR3 is TGCAGCGTTGGACAGTTCGGAATAAGCTCCTACGAGCAGTACTTC. This gives the protein CSVGQFGISSYEQYF.

This clonotype came up a few times. V gene TRBV18 combines with J gene TRBJ2-5, with a weak D call TRBD1 (5 bases). This CDR3 region has 14 residues. Germline CDR1 and CDR2: KGHSH and LQKENI. Trimming took off 3 bases at V and 1 base at J, with 9 bases between the two ends. In nucleotides, the CDR3 is TGTGCCAGCTCACCTCTGGGGCCCCAAGAGACCCAGTACTTC. Translation gives CASSPLGPQETQYF.

This clonotype turned up a few times. The rearrangement uses TRBV9 and TRBJ2-7; possibly TRBD2 for D (5 bases). The CDR3 totals 16 residues. The germline gives CDR1 SGDLS, CDR2 YYNGEE. The V gene lost 0 bases and the J gene lost 2 bases, with 15 bases spanning the gap. As DNA, the CDR3 is TGTGCCAGCAGCGTAGCTCAGAGAGCGGACCCCTACGAGCAGTACTTC. As protein: CASSVAQRADPYEQYF.

This clonotype was seen a handful of times. The chain has TRBV20-1 and TRBJ1-1; TRBD1 aligns across 7 bases. J lost 4 bases, V lost 5 bases, and 7 bases had no gene match. This CDR3 contains 13 residues. The V gene's germline CDR1 is DFQATT and CDR2 SNEGSKA (reference sequence). The DNA for the CDR3 is TGCAGTGCTCTGACAGGGCAGGGCACTGAAGCTTTCTTT. This sequence encodes CSALTGQGTEAFF.

The genes are TRBV4-2 and TRBJ1-4; 8 positions match TRBD1. The CDR3 has 15 amino acids. The V gene's germline CDR1 is LGHNA and CDR2 YNFKEQ. V lost 1 base, J lost 10 bases, and 8 bases stayed unmatched. CDR3 amino acids: CASSQVGPQGGKLFF. The CDR3 DNA sequence: TGTGCCAGCAGCCAAGTGGGGCCACAGGGGGGAAAACTGTTTTTT.

The chain links TRBV4-1 to TRBJ1-4; D unclear. V lost 1 base, J lost 10 bases, and 16 bases lay in between. Germline CDR1 reads MGHRA; CDR2 reads YSYEKL. This CDR3 is built from 15 residues. The CDR3 loop is CASSQVLGPAGKLFF. CDR3 in DNA: TGCGCCAGCAGCCAAGTTTTGGGCCCAGCCGGAAAACTGTTTTTT.

This clonotype occurred many times. This chain uses TRBV6-1 with TRBJ2-2; 7 nucleotides line up with TRBD1. J was trimmed by 3 bases and V by 6 bases; bases with no gene match: 4. Germline V lookup: CDR1 MNHNS, CDR2 SASEGT. The CDR3 runs to 14 residues. DNA of the CDR3: TGTGCCAGCAGACCCGGGACAGACACCGGGGAGCTGTTTTTT. Translated, it gives CASRPGTDTGELFF.

Ten or more counts support this clonotype. The chain joins TRBV19 to TRBJ1-1; the D gene is possibly TRBD1 (5 bases). Germline assignment: CDR1 LNHDA and CDR2 SQIVND (reference sequence). The CDR3 loop spans 13 amino acids. Trimming took 5 bases from V and 2 from J, leaving 9 bases between them. CDR3 nucleotide sequence: TGTGCCAGTAGTCTACAGGAAAACACTGAAGCTTTCTTT. Its translation is CASSLQENTEAFF.

The sample holds a few counts of this clonotype. V and J are TRBV9 and TRBJ2-1; 8 positions match TRBD2. With 1 base clipped from V and 9 bases from J, the junction kept 6 bases outside the gene matches. The length of the CDR3 is 14 residues. Germline V gene sequence: CDR1 SGDLS, CDR2 YYNGEE. The DNA of the CDR3 is TGTGCCAGCAGCGTATATCTAGCGGGCCCTGAGCAGTTCTTC. Translating it yields CASSVYLAGPEQFF.

The table lists this clonotype with many counts. V and J are TRBV12-3 or TRBV12-4 and TRBJ2-1, with 9 nucleotides matching TRBD1. The CDR3 has 15 amino acids. The junction had 8 bases not matched to a gene; V was cut back by 2 bases and J by 9 bases. For the CDR3, the DNA is TGTGCCAGCAGTTTACTCGGGACAGGGAATTTTGAGCAGTTCTTC. As protein: CASSLLGTGNFEQFF.

J is TRBJ2-2 and V is TRBV6-2 or TRBV6-3; tentative D call: TRBD1 (7 bases). Germline V CDR1 and CDR2: MNHEY, SVGEGT. The CDR3 consists of 16 residues. Deletions cut 6 bases from V and 5 bases from J, with 19 bases between. The CDR3 DNA reads as TGTGCCAGCAGGTCGCCAGGGGGGTGGAGAACCGGGGAGCTGTTTTTT. It translates to CASRSPGGWRTGELFF.

In its sample, this clonotype was seen a few times. This rearrangement joins TRBV29-1 to TRBJ2-2; D call uncertain. CDR1 SQVTM and CDR2 ANQGSEA come from the germline V gene. V dropped 2 bases and J dropped 7 bases, with 11 bases sitting between them. The CDR3 runs to 13 residues. The CDR3 DNA reads as TGCAGCGTTGAATATGGGGTTAGCGGGGAGCTGTTTTTT. Encoded protein: CSVEYGVSGELFF.

This clonotype was observed a few times. The V and J genes are TRBV5-4 and TRBJ2-7; D unclear. CDR3 length: 15 amino acids. Germline V gene data show CDR1 as SGHNT and CDR2 as YYREEE (reference sequence). The germline V and J ends were trimmed by 2 bases and 5 bases, with 17 bases remaining between them. The CDR3 nucleotides read TGTGCCAGCAGCTTTAAGGGCGGTCCCTACCACGAGCAGTACTTC. It yields the protein CASSFKGGPYHEQYF. The whole variable domain, remainder taken from reference TRBV5-4 and TRBJ2-7, is ETGVTQSPTHLIKTRGQQVTLRCSSQSGHNTVSWYQQALGQGPQFIFQYYREEENGRGNFPPRFSGLQFPNYSSELNVNALELDDSALYLCASSFKGGPYHEQYFGPGTRLTVT.

V and J are TRBV11-2 and TRBJ1-4, with D tentatively TRBD1 (5 bases). The V end lost 5 bases, the J end lost 8 bases, and 6 bases lay between the germline ends. The CDR3 length is 11 residues. CDR1 and CDR2 from the germline V gene are SGHAT and FQNNGV. The CDR3 DNA follows: TGTGCCAGCAGCGGGGCCGAAAAACTGTTTTTT. It codes for CASSGAEKLFF.

This clonotype was seen only a few times. The junction and the germline gene differ at one end; a read error may be behind it. This chain uses TRBV12-3 or TRBV12-4 with TRBJ2-3; 13 bases map to TRBD2. This CDR3 spans 18 amino acids. DNA for the CDR3: TGTGCCATCAGTTTAGCTCGACTAGCGGGGGGCCTCACAGATACGCAGTATTTT. It translates to CAISLARLAGGLTDTQYF.

This clonotype was counted between two and nine times. This sequence joins TRBV7-2 and TRBJ2-7, with D uncertain. The CDR3 runs 14 residues. Germline V gives CDR1 SGHTA, CDR2 FQGNSA. Trimming removed 3 bases at V and 1 base at J, with 10 bases between. The CDR3 DNA follows: TGTGCCAGCAGCTTCGGTACGAGGTCCTACGAGCAGTACTTC. This encodes CASSFGTRSYEQYF.

This clonotype was detected a few times. V gene TRBV12-3 or TRBV12-4 combines with J gene TRBJ2-1; D is possibly TRBD1 or TRBD2 (5 bases each). Trimming left V 3 bases short and J 6 bases short, with 15 bases between. CDR3 size: 15 residues. The DNA for the CDR3 is TGTGCCAGCAGTTTCGGTCTGGGACGACTCAATGAGCAGTTCTTC. Amino acids: CASSFGLGRLNEQFF.

The table lists this clonotype with a few counts. V gene TRBV12-3 or TRBV12-4 combines with J gene TRBJ2-7; TRBD2 matches 9 bases. With 6 bases clipped from V and 4 bases from J, the junction kept 10 bases outside the gene matches. The CDR3 contains 15 residues. CDR3 loop: CASSQTSGILYEQYF. The CDR3 DNA follows: TGTGCCAGCAGCCAGACTAGCGGAATACTTTACGAGCAGTACTTC.

The chain recombines TRBV10-3 with TRBJ2-7; the D call may be TRBD1 or TRBD2 (5 bases each). The CDR3 loop spans 13 amino acids. Trimming pared 10 bases from V and 6 bases from J, leaving 19 bases between. The germline CDR1 and CDR2 sequences are ENHRY and SYGVKD. The CDR3 reads CATTPGAESEQYF. In DNA form, the CDR3 reads TGTGCCACCACCCCCGGGGCGGAATCCGAGCAGTACTTC.

The chain employs TRBV7-8 and TRBJ2-5; D is possibly TRBD1 or TRBD2 (5 bases each). V was cut by 1 base and J by 5 bases, with 23 bases left in between. Germline V gene data show CDR1 as SGHVS and CDR2 as FQNEAQ. There are 18 residues in the CDR3. The CDR3 bases are TGTGCCAGCAGCTTAGTTGGGCACAGGCTTAGGCGGAGGGAGACCCAGTACTTC. It codes for CASSLVGHRLRRRETQYF.

This clonotype was counted only a few times. The chain has TRBV18 and TRBJ1-5, with D unclear. CDR1 is KGHSH, CDR2 LQKENI, per germline. The CDR3 spans 13 residues. Trimming stripped 2 bases from V and 5 bases from J, with 7 bases between. CDR3 bases: TGTGCCAGCTCACCAGGTATTGATCAGCCCCAGCATTTT. As protein: CASSPGIDQPQHF.